These 32 T cell receptor beta chains were sequenced from one sample in a study of blood T cells in healthy people across ages. Then a second PCR, running roughly 7 to 11 cycles, was carried out with a sample-barcoded 5' primer and a J-beta primer mix. Each CDR3 protein is one row after TCRdb ran MiXCR on the 5' RACE reads. The data show over 600,000 distinct CDR3 sequences, roughly 41% seen once. The sequenced sample consisted of blood. Source of these receptors: an elderly man in good health.

To note about this clonotype: A junction end diverges from the germline sequence, so it may reflect a read error. The CDR3 sequence is CATEGTQANSGESTGTQYF. The CDR3 bases are TGTGCCACCGAAGGGACCCAGGCGAATAGCGGTGAAAGCACAGGTACGCAGTATTTT. The rearrangement joins TRBV10-3 to TRBJ2-3; TRBD2 might be the D (6 bases). Per the germline V gene, CDR1 is ENHRY and CDR2 is SYGVKD. CDR3 size: 19 residues.

This chain uses TRBV6-2 or TRBV6-3 with TRBJ2-3, with a possible D match to TRBD1 (6 bases). V lost 7 bases, J lost 3 bases, and 17 bases lay in between. This CDR3 comprises 15 residues. Germline V gene data show CDR1 as MNHEY and CDR2 as SVGEGT. The CDR3 DNA reads TGTGCCAGCAACCCCACAGGGTTTCCTACAGATACGCAGTATTTT. It translates to CASNPTGFPTDTQYF.

This clonotype was seen a few times. This chain connects TRBV5-4 to TRBJ2-2, with TRBD2 identical over 8 bases. From germline, CDR1 is SGHNT and CDR2 YYREEE (reference sequence). This CDR3 is built from 16 residues. V lost 4 bases, J lost 5 bases, and 10 bases stayed unmatched. DNA of the CDR3: TGTGCCAGCAGCCCATCGGGGGGGTTTGTAACCGGGGAGCTGTTTTTT. It is translated as CASSPSGGFVTGELFF.

Concerning this clonotype: A much larger clone lies one base from this, so it may be a read error. The rearrangement uses TRBV25-1 and TRBJ1-2; maybe TRBD1 (5 bases). This CDR3 spans 12 amino acids. CDR1 and CDR2 (germline): MGHDK, SYGVNS. The V gene lost 6 bases and the J gene lost 4 bases, with 9 bases spanning the gap. The CDR3 reads CASRDQGYGYTF. CDR3 nucleotides: TGTGCCAGCAGGGACCAGGGCTATGGCTACACCTTC.

V and J are TRBV5-1 and TRBJ2-1; 11 bases map to TRBD2. The last part of the DNA fits TRBJ2-7 better; the J call may be wrong. CDR1 SGHRS and CDR2 YFSETQ come from the germline V gene. The CDR3 consists of 16 residues. The CDR3: CASSLTSGSSYNEQYF. The CDR3 coding sequence is TGCGCCAGCAGCTTGACTAGCGGGAGCTCCTACAATGAGCAGTACTTC.

The chain is built from TRBV12-3 or TRBV12-4 and TRBJ2-5; 9 positions match TRBD1. Unmatched junction bases numbered 8, after V lost 6 bases and J lost 6 bases. The CDR3 consists of 14 residues. CDR3 sequence: CASSRQGGGQTQYF. In DNA form, the CDR3 reads TGTGCCAGCAGCAGACAGGGGGGCGGGCAGACCCAGTACTTC.

The sample holds a few counts of this clonotype. The V and J genes are TRBV6-5 and TRBJ2-7; no clear D. The germline gives CDR1 MNHEY, CDR2 SVGAGI. Trimming removed 2 bases at V and 2 bases at J, with 10 bases between. The CDR3 length is 14 residues. This CDR3 reads CASSYLGRPYEQYF. CDR3 DNA: TGTGCCAGCAGTTACCTCGGGCGCCCCTACGAGCAGTACTTC.

The chain combines TRBV4-3 with TRBJ1-2; tentatively, D is TRBD1 (6 bases). Germline V gene data show CDR1 as LGHNA and CDR2 as YSLEER. Trimming took off 2 bases at V and 6 bases at J, with 13 bases between the two ends. This CDR3 comprises 14 residues. CDR3 amino acids: CASSQRGEGDGYTF. DNA of the CDR3: TGCGCCAGCAGCCAACGAGGGGAGGGGGATGGCTACACCTTC.

V gene TRBV10-3 combines with J gene TRBJ2-1; 12 positions match TRBD2. CDR3 length: 16 amino acids. V gave up 7 bases and J gave up 7 bases; unmatched junction bases: 11. Germline V gene data show CDR1 as ENHRY and CDR2 as SYGVKD. Here the CDR3 reads CAIKPSGRAGLNEQFF. The CDR3 DNA reads TGTGCCATCAAGCCTAGCGGGAGGGCTGGATTGAATGAGCAGTTCTTC.

The chain uses TRBV5-1 and TRBJ2-2; TRBD2 matches 12 bases. J was trimmed by 5 bases and V by 1 base; bases with no gene match: 6. The length of the CDR3 is 17 residues. Germline CDR1 SGHRS, CDR2 YFSETQ. The CDR3 loop reads CASSLNLAGGPTGELFF. The CDR3 DNA reads as TGCGCCAGCAGCTTGAACCTAGCGGGGGGGCCGACCGGGGAGCTGTTTTTT. Combining the CDR3 with reference TRBV5-1 and TRBJ2-2 gives the whole variable domain KAGVTQTPRYLIKTRGQQVTLSCSPISGHRSVSWYQQTPGQGLQFLFEYFSETQRNKGNFPGRFSGRQFSNSRSEMNVSTLELGDSALYLCASSLNLAGGPTGELFFGEGSRLTVL.

Of note for this clonotype: This may come from a read error, since a much larger clone is one base off. The rearrangement joins TRBV7-9 to TRBJ2-3; TRBD2 is a possible D gene (5 bases). Looked up from germline, CDR1 is SEHNR and CDR2 is FQNEAQ (reference sequence). The CDR3 consists of 12 residues. Here the CDR3 reads CASRPGGDTHYF. The CDR3, as DNA: TGTGCCAGCAGACCTGGAGGAGATACGCACTATTTT.

This clonotype has a handful of counts. V is TRBV7-3 and J is TRBJ2-7, with 8 bases that match TRBD1. Germline V gene data show CDR1 as SGHTA and CDR2 as FQGTGA. The CDR3 is made up of 14 amino acids. V was clipped by 5 bases and J by 6 bases; unmatched bases: 9. The CDR3 nucleotides read TGTGCCAGCAGCCTAGCAGCAGGGGGCGGCGAGCAGTACTTC. This encodes CASSLAAGGGEQYF.

This clonotype was recorded a few times. The chain is built from TRBV6-2 or TRBV6-3 and TRBJ2-6; D possibly corresponds to TRBD1 (5 bases). Germline CDR1 MNHEY, CDR2 SVGEGT. This CDR3 region has 16 residues. V lost 5 bases to trimming and J lost 4 bases, with 15 bases between them. The CDR3 loop reads CASSKVGQPGANVLTF. The CDR3 DNA sequence: TGTGCCAGCAGTAAGGTGGGGCAGCCCGGGGCCAACGTCCTGACTTTC.

Note on this clonotype: At one end the junction does not follow the germline gene, possibly because of a read error. The chain recombines TRBV6-1 with TRBJ2-7; D unresolved. This CDR3 comprises 13 residues. Per germline, CDR1 MNHNS and CDR2 SASEGT. Written as DNA, the CDR3 is TGTGCCAGCAGGGAAGTAATAGTCTACGGGCAGTACTTC. Encoded protein: CASREVIVYGQYF.

This clonotype was counted a few times. The V gene is TRBV20-1, the J gene TRBJ2-3, with 7 bases that match TRBD1. The CDR3 has 18 residues. Germline loops: CDR1 DFQATT, CDR2 SNEGSKA (reference sequence). CDR3 residues: CRREPDRLTGTATDTQYF. The CDR3 DNA follows: TGCAGGAGAGAACCGGACCGCCTTACCGGGACAGCCACAGATACGCAGTATTTT.

The V and J genes are TRBV20-1 and TRBJ2-4, with TRBD1 identical over 8 bases. This CDR3 spans 13 amino acids. Germline lookup yields CDR1 DFQATT and CDR2 SNEGSKA (reference sequence). J was trimmed by 6 bases and V by 7 bases; bases with no gene match: 8. The CDR3 bases are TGCAGTGTAAAGACAGGGGTTCGAAACATTCAGTACTTC. This sequence encodes CSVKTGVRNIQYF.

This clonotype appeared once. The chain carries TRBV9 and TRBJ2-7; 11 bases align to TRBD2. Germline lookup yields CDR1 SGDLS and CDR2 YYNGEE. Trimming at V came to 0 bases and at J to 7 bases, leaving 12 bases not matched to a gene. The CDR3 totals 17 residues. The CDR3 sequence is CASSVDGTSGAYNEQYF. DNA of the CDR3: TGTGCCAGCAGCGTAGATGGGACTAGCGGTGCCTACAATGAGCAGTACTTC.

V and J are TRBV20-1 and TRBJ1-6; the D is unclear. Trimming removed 6 bases at V and 1 base at J, with 13 bases between. In germline, CDR1 is DFQATT, CDR2 SNEGSKA (reference sequence). The CDR3 extends over 15 amino acids. The CDR3 loop reads CSARIVPSYNSPLHF. Written as DNA, the CDR3 is TGCAGTGCCCGGATAGTGCCATCCTATAATTCACCCCTCCACTTT.

This clonotype was seen more than once but under ten times. This chain uses TRBV18 with TRBJ2-5; D perhaps matches TRBD1 (5 bases). Trimming shortened V by 0 bases and J by 3 bases, and 8 bases separated the two germline ends. Germline CDR1 and CDR2: KGHSH and LQKENI. The CDR3 extends over 14 amino acids. CDR3 amino acids: CASSPPGRKETQYF. The DNA of the CDR3 is TGTGCCAGCTCACCACCGGGGCGGAAAGAGACCCAGTACTTC.

This clonotype occurred a few times. The rearrangement joins TRBV20-1 to TRBJ2-5, with 9 bases that match TRBD1. The germline V gene encodes CDR1 DFQATT and CDR2 SNEGSKA (reference sequence). The CDR3 runs to 16 residues. The chain's CDR3 is CSSHPTHRGRGETQYF. The CDR3 coding sequence is TGCAGCTCACACCCCACACACAGGGGGCGCGGGGAGACCCAGTACTTC.

In this sample, this clonotype turned up a few times. V gene TRBV3-1 combines with J gene TRBJ2-3; 9 nucleotides match TRBD2. This CDR3 comprises 16 residues. In germline, CDR1 is LGHDT, CDR2 YNNKEL (reference sequence). The ends lost 0 bases at V and 4 bases at J; junction bases unmatched: 5. The CDR3 bases are TGTGCCAGCAGCCAAGATTCGCGCGGGAGGGCAGATACGCAGTATTTT. This codes for CASSQDSRGRADTQYF.

The chain uses TRBV29-1 and TRBJ2-5, with TRBD2 as a possible D gene (6 bases). Germline V CDR1 and CDR2: SQVTM, ANQGSEA. The V gene lost 6 bases and the J gene lost 11 bases, with 25 bases spanning the gap. The CDR3 is 14 amino acids. CDR3 sequence: CSVNTRRIPGEQYF. The CDR3 DNA reads as TGCAGCGTGAACACCAGGAGGATACCGGGGGAGCAGTACTTC. Using reference TRBV29-1 and TRBJ2-5 for the parts outside the CDR3, the full variable domain is SAVISQKPSRDICQRGTSLTIQCQVDSQVTMMFWYRQQPGQSLTLIATANQGSEATYESGFVIDKFPISRPNLTFSTLTVSNMSPEDSSIYLCSVNTRRIPGEQYFGPGTRLLVL.

The rearrangement uses TRBV20-1 and TRBJ2-1, with TRBD2 matching over 7 bases. This CDR3 comprises 16 residues. Trimming at V came to 1 base and at J to 9 bases, leaving 15 bases not matched to a gene. Germline V lookup: CDR1 DFQATT, CDR2 SNEGSKA (reference sequence). The CDR3 DNA follows: TGCAGTGCTAGAGTCATAGGGAGGGAGGGCCAAGGTGAGCAGTTCTTC. Its protein is CSARVIGREGQGEQFF.

The chain uses TRBV29-1 and TRBJ1-1; D not certain. V was shortened by 7 bases and J by 7 bases, with 13 bases between the two germline ends. This CDR3 comprises 11 residues. CDR1 is SQVTM and CDR2 is ANQGSEA in the germline V gene. The CDR3: CSGRRADEAFF. For the CDR3, the DNA is TGCAGCGGCCGGAGGGCCGATGAAGCTTTCTTT.

This rearrangement joins TRBV6-2 or TRBV6-3 to TRBJ2-3; possible D gene TRBD1, 6 bases. V gave up 6 bases and J gave up 2 bases, with 18 bases separating them. Germline-derived CDR1 and CDR2 are MNHEY and SVGEGT. This CDR3 has 16 amino acids. The CDR3 sequence is CASSLTGQYTTDTQYF. CDR3 bases: TGTGCCAGCAGCCTTACCGGACAGTATACCACAGATACGCAGTATTTT.

The CDR3 loop reads CASRLGGSGSYQPQHF. The DNA of the CDR3 is TGTGCCAGCCGGTTGGGGGGGTCTGGCAGTTATCAGCCCCAGCATTTT. The J gene is TRBJ1-5, the V gene TRBV6-5, with D perhaps matching TRBD1 (5 bases). Looked up from germline, CDR1 is MNHEY and CDR2 is SVGAGI. The CDR3 length is 16 residues. Trimming removed 8 bases at V and 5 bases at J, with 22 bases between.

This rearrangement joins TRBV5-1 to TRBJ2-7; the match to TRBD2 covers 8 bases. Looked up from germline, CDR1 is SGHRS and CDR2 is YFSETQ. The CDR3 has 13 residues. V dropped 4 bases and J dropped 7; count of bases not matched to a gene: 7. In nucleotides, the CDR3 is TGCGCCAGCAGCACCCGGGGGGGGCGAGAGCAGTACTTC. Amino acid sequence: CASSTRGGREQYF. Looking up the rest from reference TRBV5-1 and TRBJ2-7 gives the full variable domain: KAGVTQTPRYLIKTRGQQVTLSCSPISGHRSVSWYQQTPGQGLQFLFEYFSETQRNKGNFPGRFSGRQFSNSRSEMNVSTLELGDSALYLCASSTRGGREQYFGPGTRLTVT.

Only a few counts were recorded for this clonotype. The V and J genes are TRBV10-2 and TRBJ2-5; the match to TRBD1 covers 8 bases. The DNA end favors TRBJ2-7, so the J call may be wrong. Germline CDR1 and CDR2: WSHSY and SAAADI. The length of the CDR3 is 14 residues. DNA for the CDR3: TGCGCCAGCAACTCAGGGGGCGCGGACCACGAGCAGTACTTC. Its translation is CASNSGGADHEQYF.

This clonotype was seen more than once but under ten times. The V gene is TRBV3-1, the J gene TRBJ1-2, with D hard to call. The ends were cut back, 2 bases at V and 2 bases at J, with 9 bases in the middle. The CDR3 is 14 residues long. Germline V gene lookup returns CDR1 LGHDT and CDR2 YNNKEL (reference sequence). Here the CDR3 DNA reads TGTGCCAGCAGCCAAACGGTTCCAAACTATGGCTACACCTTC. The encoded protein is CASSQTVPNYGYTF.

This clonotype was detected only a few times. V and J are TRBV29-1 and TRBJ2-2; perhaps TRBD2 as D (6 bases). V was clipped by 5 bases and J by 1 base, with 11 bases between them. CDR1 and CDR2 (germline): SQVTM, ANQGSEA. This CDR3 is 14 amino acids long. CDR3 residues: CSVFSGLNTGELFF. The CDR3 DNA follows: TGCAGCGTTTTTTCGGGACTGAACACCGGGGAGCTGTTTTTT.

The chain is built from TRBV3-1 and TRBJ2-7, with D possibly matching TRBD2 (6 bases). This CDR3 is 15 amino acids long. Trimming cost V 3 bases and J 0 bases, with 12 bases left between them. Germline V gene sequence: CDR1 LGHDT, CDR2 YNNKEL (reference sequence). This CDR3 reads CASSHAGTFSYEQYF. The DNA for the CDR3 is TGTGCCAGCAGCCACGCCGGGACTTTCTCCTACGAGCAGTACTTC.

This clonotype was counted a few times. V gene TRBV6-2 or TRBV6-3 combines with J gene TRBJ2-1; TRBD1 is a possible D gene (7 bases). Germline CDR1 and CDR2: MNHEY and SVGEGT. The length of the CDR3 is 17 residues. V lost 0 bases to trimming and J lost 7 bases, with 19 bases between them. The CDR3 protein is CASSYSIRGEKVNEQFF. The CDR3 nucleotides are TGTGCCAGCAGTTACTCGATCAGGGGGGAGAAGGTGAATGAGCAGTTCTTC.